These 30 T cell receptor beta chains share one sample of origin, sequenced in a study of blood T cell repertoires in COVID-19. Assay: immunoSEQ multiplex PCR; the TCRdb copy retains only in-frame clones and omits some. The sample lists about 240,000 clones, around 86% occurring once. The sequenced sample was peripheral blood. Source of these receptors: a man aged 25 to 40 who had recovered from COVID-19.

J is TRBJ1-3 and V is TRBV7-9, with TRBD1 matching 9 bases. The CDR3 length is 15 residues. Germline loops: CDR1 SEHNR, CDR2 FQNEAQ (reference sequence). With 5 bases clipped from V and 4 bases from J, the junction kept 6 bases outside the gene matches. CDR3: CASSVRTGAGNTIYF. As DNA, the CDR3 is TGTGCCAGCAGCGTCAGGACAGGGGCGGGAAACACCATATATTTT.

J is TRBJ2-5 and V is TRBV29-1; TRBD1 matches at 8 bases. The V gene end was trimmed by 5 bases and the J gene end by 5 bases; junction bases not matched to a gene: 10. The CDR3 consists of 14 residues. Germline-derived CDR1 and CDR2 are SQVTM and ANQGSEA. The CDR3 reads CSVWTGTGGETQYF. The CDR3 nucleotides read TGCAGCGTTTGGACCGGGACAGGAGGGGAGACCCAGTACTTC.

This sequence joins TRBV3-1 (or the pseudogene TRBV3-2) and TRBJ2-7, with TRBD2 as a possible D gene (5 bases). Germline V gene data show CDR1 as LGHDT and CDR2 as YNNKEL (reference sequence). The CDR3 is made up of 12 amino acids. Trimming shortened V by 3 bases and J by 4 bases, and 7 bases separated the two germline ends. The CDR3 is CASSHGGYEQYV. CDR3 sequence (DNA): TGTGCCAGCAGCCACGGAGGTTACGAGCAGTACGTC.

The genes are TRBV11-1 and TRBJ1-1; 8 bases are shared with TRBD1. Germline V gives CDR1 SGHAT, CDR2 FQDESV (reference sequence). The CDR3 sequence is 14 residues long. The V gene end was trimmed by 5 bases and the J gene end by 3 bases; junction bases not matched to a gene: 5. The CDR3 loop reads CASSTKGQDTEAFF. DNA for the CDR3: TGTGCCAGCAGCACCAAGGGACAGGACACTGAAGCTTTCTTT.

Written as DNA, the CDR3 is TGTGCCAGCAGCGTAGCACTTAGGGAGGAGACCCAGTACTTC. It is translated as CASSVALREETQYF. V and J are TRBV9 and TRBJ2-5, with a possible D match to TRBD2 (5 bases). Germline V gives CDR1 SGDLS, CDR2 YYNGEE. V was cut by 0 bases and J by 5 bases, with 11 bases left in between. The CDR3 is made up of 14 amino acids.

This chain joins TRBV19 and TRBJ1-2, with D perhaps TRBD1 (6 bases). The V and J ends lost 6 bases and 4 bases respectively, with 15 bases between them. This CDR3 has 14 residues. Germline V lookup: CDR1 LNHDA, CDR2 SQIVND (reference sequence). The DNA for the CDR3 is TGTGCCAGTAGCCCGCAAGGGGGGGGCTATGGCTACACCTTC. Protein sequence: CASSPQGGGYGYTF.

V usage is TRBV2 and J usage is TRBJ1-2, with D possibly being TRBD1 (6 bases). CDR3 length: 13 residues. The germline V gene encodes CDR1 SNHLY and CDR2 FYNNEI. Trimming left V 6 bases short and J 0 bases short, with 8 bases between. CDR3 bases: TGTGCCAGCAGCGCAGGGGCTAACTATGGCTACACCTTC. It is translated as CASSAGANYGYTF.

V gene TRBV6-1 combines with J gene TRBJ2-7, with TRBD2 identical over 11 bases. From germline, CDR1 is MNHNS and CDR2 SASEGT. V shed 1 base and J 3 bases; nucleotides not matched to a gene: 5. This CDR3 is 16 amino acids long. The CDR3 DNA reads TGTGCCAGCAGTGAAGTCCTAGCGGGGGGTTACTACGAGCAGTACGTC. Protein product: CASSEVLAGGYYEQYV.

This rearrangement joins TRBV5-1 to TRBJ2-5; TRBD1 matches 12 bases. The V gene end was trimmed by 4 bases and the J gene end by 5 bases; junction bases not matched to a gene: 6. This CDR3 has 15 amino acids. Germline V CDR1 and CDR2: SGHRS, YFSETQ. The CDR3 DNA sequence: TGCGCCAGCAGCCCCGGGACAGGGGGCGCCGAGACCCAGTACTTC. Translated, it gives CASSPGTGGAETQYF.

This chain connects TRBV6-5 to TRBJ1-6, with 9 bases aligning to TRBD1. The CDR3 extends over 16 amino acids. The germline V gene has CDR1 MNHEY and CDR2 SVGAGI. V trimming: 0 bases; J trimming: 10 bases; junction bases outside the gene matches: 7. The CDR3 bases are TGTGCCAGCAGTTACTCCTACAGGGGGCAGCGATCACCCCTCCACTTT. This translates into CASSYSYRGQRSPLHF.

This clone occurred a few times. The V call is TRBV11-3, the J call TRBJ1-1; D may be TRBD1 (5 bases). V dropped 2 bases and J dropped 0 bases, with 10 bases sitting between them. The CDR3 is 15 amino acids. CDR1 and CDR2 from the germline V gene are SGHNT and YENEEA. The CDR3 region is CASSLTGGLNTEAFF. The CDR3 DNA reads TGTGCCAGCAGCTTAACAGGTGGCCTGAACACTGAAGCTTTCTTT.

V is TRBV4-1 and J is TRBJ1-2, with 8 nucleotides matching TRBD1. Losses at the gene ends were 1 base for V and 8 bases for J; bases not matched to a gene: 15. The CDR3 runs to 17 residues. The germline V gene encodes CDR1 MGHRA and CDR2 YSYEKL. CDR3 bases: TGCGCCAGCAGCCAAGGCGAAATCAGGGGGCGAGGAAAAGGCTACACCTTC. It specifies CASSQGEIRGRGKGYTF.

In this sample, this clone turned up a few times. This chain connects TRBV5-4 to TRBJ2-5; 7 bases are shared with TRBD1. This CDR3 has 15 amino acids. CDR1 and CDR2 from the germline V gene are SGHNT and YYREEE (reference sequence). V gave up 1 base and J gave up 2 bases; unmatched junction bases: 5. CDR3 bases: TGTGCCAGCAGCTTGCGAACAGGGGATCAAGAGACCCAGTACTTC. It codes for CASSLRTGDQETQYF.

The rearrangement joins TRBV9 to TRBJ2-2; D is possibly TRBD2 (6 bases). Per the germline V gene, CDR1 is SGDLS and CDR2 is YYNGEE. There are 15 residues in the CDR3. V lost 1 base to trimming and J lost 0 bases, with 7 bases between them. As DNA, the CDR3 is TGTGCCAGCAGCGTATGGGGGGCGAACACCGGGGAGCTGTTTTTT. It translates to CASSVWGANTGELFF.

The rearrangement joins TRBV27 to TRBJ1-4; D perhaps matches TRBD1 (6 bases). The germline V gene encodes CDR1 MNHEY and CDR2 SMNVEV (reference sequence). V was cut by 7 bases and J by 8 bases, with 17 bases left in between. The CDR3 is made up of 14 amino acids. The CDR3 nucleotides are TGTGCCAGCACCCCTACAGGGCCGGGAGAAAAACTGTTTTTT. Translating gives CASTPTGPGEKLFF.

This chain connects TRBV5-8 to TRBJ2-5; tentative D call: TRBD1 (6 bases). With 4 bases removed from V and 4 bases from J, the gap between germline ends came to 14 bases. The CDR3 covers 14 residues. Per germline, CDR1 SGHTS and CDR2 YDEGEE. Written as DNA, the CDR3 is TGTGCCAGCAGCAAAAACAGGGTTAGAGAGACCCAGTACTTC. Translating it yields CASSKNRVRETQYF.

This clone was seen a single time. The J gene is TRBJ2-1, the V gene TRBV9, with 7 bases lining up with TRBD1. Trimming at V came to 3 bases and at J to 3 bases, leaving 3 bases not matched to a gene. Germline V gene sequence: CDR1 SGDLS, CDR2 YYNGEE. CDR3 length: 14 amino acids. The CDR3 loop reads CASSGGQRYNEQFF. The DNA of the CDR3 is TGTGCCAGCAGCGGGGGACAGCGCTACAATGAGCAGTTCTTC.

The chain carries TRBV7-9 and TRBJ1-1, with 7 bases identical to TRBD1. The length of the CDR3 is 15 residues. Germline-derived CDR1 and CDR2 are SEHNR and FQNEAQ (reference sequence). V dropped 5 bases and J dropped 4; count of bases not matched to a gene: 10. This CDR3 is CASSIRTGMGTEAFF. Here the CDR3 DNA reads TGTGCCAGCAGCATCAGGACAGGCATGGGCACTGAAGCTTTCTTT.

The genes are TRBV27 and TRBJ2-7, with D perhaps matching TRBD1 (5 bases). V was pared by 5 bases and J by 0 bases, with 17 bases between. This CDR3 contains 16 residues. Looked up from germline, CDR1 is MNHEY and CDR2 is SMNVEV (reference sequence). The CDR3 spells CASSPATVHSSYEQYV. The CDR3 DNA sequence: TGTGCCAGCAGTCCCGCGACAGTCCATAGCTCCTACGAGCAGTACGTC.

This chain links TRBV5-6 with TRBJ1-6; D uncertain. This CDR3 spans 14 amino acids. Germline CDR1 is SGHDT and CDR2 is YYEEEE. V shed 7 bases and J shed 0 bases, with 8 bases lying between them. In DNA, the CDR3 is TGTGCCAGCCAAGATAGCTCCTATAATTCACCCCTCCACTTT. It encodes CASQDSSYNSPLHF.

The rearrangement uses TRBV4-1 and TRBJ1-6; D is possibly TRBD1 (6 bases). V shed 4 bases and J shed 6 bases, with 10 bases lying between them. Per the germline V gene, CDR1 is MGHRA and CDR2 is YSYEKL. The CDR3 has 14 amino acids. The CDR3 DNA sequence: TGCGCCAGCAGCCGCACAGGGACTAATTCACCCCTCCACTTT. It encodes CASSRTGTNSPLHF.

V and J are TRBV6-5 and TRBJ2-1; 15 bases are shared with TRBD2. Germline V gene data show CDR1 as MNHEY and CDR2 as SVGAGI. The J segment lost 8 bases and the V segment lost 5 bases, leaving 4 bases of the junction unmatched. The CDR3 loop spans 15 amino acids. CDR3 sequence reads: CASSRTSGGAYEQFF. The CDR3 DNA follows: TGTGCCAGCAGTCGGACTAGCGGGGGGGCCTATGAGCAGTTCTTC.

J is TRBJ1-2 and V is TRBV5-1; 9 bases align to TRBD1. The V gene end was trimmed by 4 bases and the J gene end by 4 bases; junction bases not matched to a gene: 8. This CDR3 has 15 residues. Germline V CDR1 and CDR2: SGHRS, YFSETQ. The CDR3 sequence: CASSPTGGAGYGYTF. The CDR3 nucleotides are TGCGCCAGCAGCCCTACAGGGGGCGCCGGCTATGGCTACACCTTC.

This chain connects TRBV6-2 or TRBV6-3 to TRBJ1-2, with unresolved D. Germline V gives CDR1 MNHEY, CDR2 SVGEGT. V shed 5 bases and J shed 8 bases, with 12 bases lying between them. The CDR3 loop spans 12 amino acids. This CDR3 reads CASSDPTEGYTF. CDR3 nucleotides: TGTGCCAGCAGTGACCCGACGGAGGGCTACACCTTC.

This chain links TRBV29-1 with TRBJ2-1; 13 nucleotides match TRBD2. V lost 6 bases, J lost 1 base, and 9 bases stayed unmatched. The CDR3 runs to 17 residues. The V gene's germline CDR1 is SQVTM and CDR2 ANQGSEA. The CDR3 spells CSVIGTSGVRSYNEQFF. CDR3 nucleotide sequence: TGCAGCGTGATAGGGACTAGCGGGGTCCGGTCCTACAATGAGCAGTTCTTC.

CDR3 in amino acids: CATARGLQETQYF. In nucleotides, the CDR3 is TGTGCCACCGCCAGGGGCCTCCAGGAGACCCAGTACTTC. This chain uses TRBV24-1 with TRBJ2-5, with D possibly TRBD1 on 6 matching bases. V lost 9 bases, J lost 5 bases, and 15 bases lay in between. Germline V lookup: CDR1 KGHDR, CDR2 SFDVKD. CDR3 length equals 13 residues.

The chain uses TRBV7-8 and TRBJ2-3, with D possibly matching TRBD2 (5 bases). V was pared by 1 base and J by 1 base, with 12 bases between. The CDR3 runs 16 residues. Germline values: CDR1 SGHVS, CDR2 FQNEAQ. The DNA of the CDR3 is TGTGCCAGCAGCTTAGAACCCCTAGCAGGCACAGATACGCAGTATTTT. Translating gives CASSLEPLAGTDTQYF. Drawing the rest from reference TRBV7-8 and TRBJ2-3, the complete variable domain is GAGVSQSPRYKVAKRGQDVALRCDPISGHVSLFWYQQALGQGPEFLTYFQNEAQLDKSGLPSDRFFAERPEGSVSTLKIQRTQQEDSAVYLCASSLEPLAGTDTQYFGPGTRLTVL.

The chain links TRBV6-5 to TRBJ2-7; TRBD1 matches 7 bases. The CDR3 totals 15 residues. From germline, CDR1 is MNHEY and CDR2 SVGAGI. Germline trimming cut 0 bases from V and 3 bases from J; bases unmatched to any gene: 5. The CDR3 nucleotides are TGTGCCAGCAGTTACTCCAGCCAGGGGGTCTACGAGCAGTACTTC. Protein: CASSYSSQGVYEQYF.

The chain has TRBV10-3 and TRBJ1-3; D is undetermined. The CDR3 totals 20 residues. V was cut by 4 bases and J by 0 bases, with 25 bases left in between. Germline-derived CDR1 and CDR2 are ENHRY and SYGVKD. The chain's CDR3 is CAISGPPGVTSFRSGNTIYF. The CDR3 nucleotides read TGTGCCATCAGTGGGCCACCCGGGGTGACCTCTTTTCGCTCTGGAAACACCATATATTTT.

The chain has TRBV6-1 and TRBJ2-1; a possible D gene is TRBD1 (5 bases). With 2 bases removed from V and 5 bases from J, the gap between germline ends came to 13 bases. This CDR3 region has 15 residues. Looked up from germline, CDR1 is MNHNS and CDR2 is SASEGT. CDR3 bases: TGTGCCAGCAGTGAATGGGGCCCGGAGAACAATGAGCAGTTCTTC. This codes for CASSEWGPENNEQFF.